This TCR beta chain was obtained from a study of blood T cell repertoires in COVID-19. Study overall: Some COVID-19 samples were acute and others convalescent; all came from the United States, Italy and Spain.

Produced via immunoSEQ multiplex PCR; TCRdb's table is partial and in-frame only. The sample shows under 200,000 clones, around 86% of them seen only once. The sequencing input was peripheral blood. This sequence was found in a man in his fifties or sixties with COVID-19, enrolled during active disease.

The CDR3 nucleotides read TGTGCCAGCAGCTTAGAAGGGACGGGAGGCAATCAGCCCCAGCATTTT. It codes for CASSLEGTGGNQPQHF. The chain couples TRBV7-2 to TRBJ1-5; possibly TRBD1 for D (5 bases). Between the trimmed V and J ends, which lost 1 base and 2 bases, there was a span of 12 bases. The CDR3 spans 16 residues. In germline, CDR1 is SGHTA, CDR2 FQGNSA.